The 28 T cell receptor beta chains below were found in one sample sequenced in a study of beta chain features in type 1 diabetes. Expressed TCRB transcripts got sequenced, as all isolated RNA was reverse transcribed. Profiled with immunoSEQ multiplex PCR; TCRdb holds only in-frame clones, not every one. The repertoire consists of hundreds of thousands of clones, with over 12% occurring once and the leading ten covering less than 0.04%. General study findings and limits: A moderate, significant TCRB CDR3 shortening appeared in type 1 diabetes across four CD4+ subsets.

These receptors have no known antigen. The sample comprised naive CD4+ T cells from blood. The receptors come from a man aged 18 to 35 with type 1 diabetes.

The chain couples TRBV27 to TRBJ1-1; D perhaps matches TRBD1 (6 bases). Germline V lookup: CDR1 MNHEY, CDR2 SMNVEV (reference sequence). This CDR3 region has 15 residues. V was cut by 3 bases and J by 8 bases, with 19 bases left in between. CDR3: CASSLWGAGQQEAFF. CDR3 DNA sequence: TGTGCCAGCAGTTTGTGGGGGGCCGGACAGCAGGAAGCTTTCTTT.

The V call is TRBV7-2, the J call TRBJ2-7; weak D call: TRBD2 (5 bases). V lost 2 bases and J lost 8, with 10 bases in between. The CDR3 loop spans 12 amino acids. Germline CDR1 and CDR2: SGHTA and FQGNSA. CDR3 protein: CASSLPGSKQYF. The DNA for the CDR3 is TGTGCCAGCAGCTTACCGGGATCTAAGCAGTACTTC.

This clone was counted a few times. The chain employs TRBV19 and TRBJ2-1; 8 bases agree with TRBD1. The J segment lost 8 bases and the V segment lost 3 bases, leaving 6 bases of the junction unmatched. Germline CDR1 reads LNHDA; CDR2 reads SQIVND (reference sequence). This CDR3 has 14 residues. The chain's CDR3 is CASSMRTGSDEQFF. In nucleotides, the CDR3 is TGTGCCAGTAGTATGAGGACAGGGTCTGATGAGCAGTTCTTC.

This clone was counted only a few times. The chain uses TRBV28 and TRBJ2-7; 10 bases fit TRBD2. This CDR3 has 14 residues. Germline CDR1 and CDR2: MDHEN and SYDVKM. The V and J ends lost 8 bases and 2 bases, in that order; junction bases with no gene match: 6. This CDR3 is CASRRTSGAYEQYF. DNA for the CDR3: TGTGCCAGCCGAAGGACTAGCGGCGCCTACGAGCAGTACTTC.

CDR3 in amino acids: CASIGQGSFGQYF. DNA for the CDR3: TGTGCCAGCATAGGACAGGGGTCCTTCGGGCAGTACTTC. V usage is TRBV25-1 and J usage is TRBJ2-7; 9 nucleotides agree with TRBD1. The germline gives CDR1 MGHDK, CDR2 SYGVNS. The V gene end was trimmed by 7 bases and the J gene end by 9 bases; junction bases not matched to a gene: 10. The CDR3 extends over 13 amino acids.

This clone was seen a handful of times. CDR3 nucleotides: TGCAGTGCAGCGGGGACCTACGAGCAGTACTTC. This translates into CSAAGTYEQYF. The genes are TRBV20-1 and TRBJ2-7; 7 bases map to TRBD2. After removal of 6 bases from V and 2 bases from J, the junction contained 1 base not matched to a gene. CDR1 is DFQATT, CDR2 SNEGSKA, per germline (reference sequence). CDR3 length: 11 amino acids.

This clone appeared a few times. The rearrangement uses TRBV7-2 and TRBJ1-5; D might be TRBD1 (5 bases). This CDR3 is 16 amino acids long. CDR1 and CDR2 from the germline V gene are SGHTA and FQGNSA. The V gene lost 3 bases and the J gene lost 1 base, with 13 bases spanning the gap. For the CDR3, the DNA is TGTGCCAGCAGCTTGATGGGACGGAGCAGCAATCAGCCCCAGCATTTT. Its protein is CASSLMGRSSNQPQHF.

This clone was counted between two and nine times. The chain uses TRBV7-2 and TRBJ2-1; possibly TRBD1 for D (7 bases). Germline CDR1 reads SGHTA; CDR2 reads FQGNSA. The CDR3 is 15 amino acids. The V end was cut by 2 bases, the J end by 4 bases, with 12 bases between. This chain's CDR3 is CASSLQGGPYNEQFF. The CDR3 nucleotides are TGTGCCAGCAGCTTACAGGGGGGCCCGTACAATGAGCAGTTCTTC. The full variable domain, completed using reference TRBV7-2 and TRBJ2-1, is GAGVSQSPSNKVTEKGKDVELRCDPISGHTALYWYRQSLGQGLEFLIYFQGNSAPDKSGLPSDRFSAERTGGSVSTLTIQRTQQEDSAVYLCASSLQGGPYNEQFFGPGTRLTVL.

The chain employs TRBV4-1 and TRBJ1-2; D gene ambiguous. Germline V gene data show CDR1 as MGHRA and CDR2 as YSYEKL. Trimming pared 0 bases from V and 0 bases from J, leaving 8 bases between. The CDR3 sequence is 15 residues long. Here the CDR3 reads CASSQDPTANYGYTF. In DNA form, the CDR3 reads TGCGCCAGCAGCCAAGATCCCACAGCTAACTATGGCTACACCTTC.

V usage is TRBV11-1 and J usage is TRBJ1-5, with 7 bases aligning to TRBD1. CDR3 length equals 15 residues. V trimming: 3 bases; J trimming: 5 bases; junction bases outside the gene matches: 7. CDR1 is SGHAT, CDR2 FQDESV, per germline (reference sequence). The CDR3 DNA follows: TGTGCCAGCAGCTTTAACCGGGACAGCGATCAGCCCCAGCATTTT. This translates into CASSFNRDSDQPQHF.

The sample holds a few counts of this clone. The rearrangement uses TRBV5-4 and TRBJ2-4; D is possibly TRBD2 (5 bases). Germline V CDR1 and CDR2: SGHNT, YYREEE (reference sequence). The CDR3 runs to 15 residues. Trimming removed 5 bases from V and 0 bases from J, with 12 bases in between. CDR3 sequence reads: CASSLASRAKNIQYF. The CDR3, as DNA: TGTGCCAGCAGTTTAGCGTCCCGAGCCAAAAACATTCAGTACTTC.

The table lists this clone with a few counts. The chain couples TRBV29-1 to TRBJ1-2, with 7 nucleotides matching TRBD1. Trimming removed 8 bases from V and 4 bases from J; junction bases left unmatched: 10. The CDR3 has 13 residues. The germline CDR1 and CDR2 sequences are SQVTM and ANQGSEA. The DNA of the CDR3 is TGCAGCACCAAAGAATACAGGGGCTATGGCTACACCTTC. Protein product: CSTKEYRGYGYTF.

The J gene is TRBJ2-7, the V gene TRBV4-3; maybe TRBD2 (5 bases). Germline values: CDR1 LGHNA, CDR2 YSLEER. V lost 0 bases and J lost 3, with 15 bases in between. The CDR3 runs to 16 residues. CDR3 coding DNA: TGCGCCAGCAGCCAAGATGAGGGTTCCCCTTTCTACGAGCAGTACTTC. Encoded protein: CASSQDEGSPFYEQYF.

This chain connects TRBV30 to TRBJ1-2; a weak D match, TRBD1 (5 bases). V lost 1 base and J 3 bases, leaving 12 bases between the germline ends. Looked up from germline, CDR1 is GTSNPN and CDR2 is SVGIG (reference sequence). CDR3 length equals 14 residues. CDR3 sequence: CAWSDGGKDYGYTF. CDR3 nucleotide sequence: TGTGCCTGGAGTGATGGGGGTAAGGACTATGGCTACACCTTC.

About this clone: Within the sample, other DNA sequences also encode this same CDR3. The rearrangement uses TRBV14 and TRBJ1-2; D is ambiguous. Germline loops: CDR1 SGHDN, CDR2 FVKESK. The CDR3 runs to 11 residues. Trimming removed 1 base from V and 4 bases from J, with 1 base in between. CDR3 sequence (DNA): TGTGCCAGCAGCCAAGGCTATGGCTACACCTTC. This sequence encodes CASSQGYGYTF.

The chain joins TRBV10-3 to TRBJ2-3, with D tentatively TRBD1 (5 bases). CDR3 length: 12 residues. Trimming pared 6 bases from V and 5 bases from J, leaving 9 bases between. Germline CDR1 is ENHRY and CDR2 is SYGVKD. The DNA for the CDR3 is TGTGCCATCAGGCAGGGCGAAGATACGCAGTATTTT. Translation gives CAIRQGEDTQYF.

This clone was seen a few times. This chain connects TRBV10-3 to TRBJ2-1; 8 bases fit TRBD1. The CDR3 runs to 15 residues. The germline V gene has CDR1 ENHRY and CDR2 SYGVKD. V dropped 7 bases and J dropped 6; count of bases not matched to a gene: 11. The CDR3 nucleotides are TGTGCCATCAACCCTGGACAGGGACGTGGCAATGAGCAGTTCTTC. Protein product: CAINPGQGRGNEQFF.

This clone showed up just a few times. This rearrangement joins TRBV4-1 to TRBJ2-1; no reliable D call. The germline gives CDR1 MGHRA, CDR2 YSYEKL. V was clipped by 4 bases and J by 4 bases, with 14 bases between them. There are 15 residues in the CDR3. The CDR3 is CASSRTETEYNEQFF. Written as DNA, the CDR3 is TGCGCCAGCAGCCGGACCGAAACAGAGTACAATGAGCAGTTCTTC.

The rearrangement uses TRBV7-2 and TRBJ2-5, with TRBD1 matching 8 bases. V was pared by 7 bases and J by 8 bases, with 12 bases of the junction left unmatched. The V gene's germline CDR1 is SGHTA and CDR2 FQGNSA. The CDR3 length is 14 residues. Here the CDR3 DNA reads TGTGCCAGCAACCCAGGGGGCCTGAAGGGAACCCAGTACTTC. Its translation: CASNPGGLKGTQYF.

The chain is built from TRBV30 and TRBJ2-3; D uncertain. Per the germline V gene, CDR1 is GTSNPN and CDR2 is SVGIG (reference sequence). The CDR3 loop spans 11 amino acids. V lost 5 bases, J lost 8 bases, and 11 bases lay in between. The CDR3 coding sequence is TGTGCCTGGGTTGGAGAAGTTACGCAGTATTTT. Protein sequence: CAWVGEVTQYF.

This clone was seen only a few times. This sample also contains other DNA sequences that code for the same CDR3. In DNA form, the CDR3 reads TGTGCCAGCAGCGTAGGCACCACAGATACGCAGTATTTT. This gives the protein CASSVGTTDTQYF. The chain combines TRBV9 with TRBJ2-3, with D hard to call. The V gene's germline CDR1 is SGDLS and CDR2 YYNGEE. CDR3 length: 13 amino acids. Trimming removed 0 bases from V and 2 bases from J, with 4 bases in between.

The genes are TRBV29-1 and TRBJ1-4; a possible D gene is TRBD1 (5 bases). This CDR3 is 12 amino acids long. From germline, CDR1 is SQVTM and CDR2 ANQGSEA. Trimming removed 7 bases from V and 8 bases from J, with 14 bases in between. The CDR3 coding sequence is TGCAGCGGGGCAGGGCCATCGGAAAAACTGTTTTTT. As protein: CSGAGPSEKLFF.

Here the CDR3 reads CASSLEARYNEQFF. DNA of the CDR3: TGCGCCAGCAGCTTGGAGGCGAGGTACAATGAGCAGTTCTTC. The chain couples TRBV5-1 to TRBJ2-1; the D is unclear. Germline loops: CDR1 SGHRS, CDR2 YFSETQ. V dropped 0 bases and J dropped 4 bases, with 8 bases sitting between them. CDR3 length equals 14 residues.

This clone has more than one count but fewer than ten. Additional DNA sequences in this sample encode the identical CDR3. V usage is TRBV13 and J usage is TRBJ2-5; D gene unclear. This CDR3 spans 11 amino acids. Looked up from germline, CDR1 is PRHDT and CDR2 is FYEKMQ (reference sequence). Trimming took off 3 bases at V and 4 bases at J, with 3 bases between the two ends. This chain's CDR3 is CASSFRETQYF. The CDR3 DNA is TGTGCCAGCAGCTTCCGAGAGACCCAGTACTTC.

The chain uses TRBV5-1 and TRBJ2-1; no firm D call. Per the germline V gene, CDR1 is SGHRS and CDR2 is YFSETQ. With 2 bases removed from V and 7 bases from J, the gap between germline ends came to 19 bases. The CDR3 has 16 amino acids. DNA of the CDR3: TGCGCCAGCAGCTTCCGTTCTCGCGCGGAAGGGAATGAGCAGTTCTTC. Translation: CASSFRSRAEGNEQFF.

This clone was counted only a few times. Distinct nucleotide sequences in the sample also encode this CDR3. The chain has TRBV7-2 and TRBJ1-2, with D maybe TRBD1 (6 bases). The CDR3 length is 14 residues. CDR1 is SGHTA and CDR2 is FQGNSA in the germline V gene. The V end lost 5 bases, the J end lost 2 bases, and 12 bases lay between the germline ends. The CDR3 is CASSPSTGNYGYTF. In nucleotides, the CDR3 is TGTGCCAGCAGCCCGTCGACAGGCAACTATGGCTACACCTTC.

This clone was detected a few times. The chain uses TRBV5-1 and TRBJ2-7; possible D gene TRBD1, 6 bases. V was shortened by 5 bases and J by 5 bases, with 14 bases between the two germline ends. Per the germline V gene, CDR1 is SGHRS and CDR2 is YFSETQ. This CDR3 has 13 amino acids. CDR3 residues: CASRPGQNNEQYF. As DNA, the CDR3 is TGCGCCAGCAGACCGGGACAAAACAACGAGCAGTACTTC.

This clone was counted a few times. This chain uses TRBV6-5 with TRBJ2-5; D ambiguous. Germline V gene lookup returns CDR1 MNHEY and CDR2 SVGAGI. V lost 2 bases and J lost 2, with 12 bases in between. This CDR3 has 15 residues. CDR3 region: CASSYASPLQETQYF. The CDR3 coding sequence is TGTGCCAGCAGTTACGCGTCCCCTCTACAAGAGACCCAGTACTTC.